One and the same sample provided the 10 T cell receptor beta chains below, sequenced in a study of CD8+CD57+ T cells in acquired aplastic anemia. According to the study, genomic DNA was the template for TCR beta VDJ and CDR3 profiling. TCRdb used MiXCR to reprocess the reads, holding one entry per CDR3 protein. The sample contains 350,000 to 450,000 distinct CDR3 sequences, 60% to 80% of which appear only once. The sample comprised sorted CD4+, CD8+, or CD8+CD57+ T cells (not recorded which) from PBMCs. The receptors shown here come from a human donor in good health, serving as a control.

The chain links TRBV11-2 to TRBJ2-3, with D perhaps being TRBD1 or TRBD2 (5 bases each). The CDR3 has 16 amino acids. The ends were cut back, 5 bases at V and 4 bases at J, with 19 bases in the middle. Germline CDR1 SGHAT, CDR2 FQNNGV. CDR3 loop: CASSLLFGGSPDTQYF. The CDR3 DNA sequence: TGTGCCAGCAGCCTACTATTTGGGGGTTCCCCAGATACGCAGTATTTT.

This clonotype was observed many times. The rearrangement uses TRBV12-3 or TRBV12-4 and TRBJ2-2; weak D call: TRBD1 (5 bases). Trimming took 5 bases from V and 3 from J, leaving 13 bases between them. The CDR3 totals 15 residues. CDR3 DNA: TGTGCCAGCAGTACCTTGACAGTGGACACCGGGGAGCTGTTTTTT. It codes for CASSTLTVDTGELFF.

The gene calls are TRBV19 and TRBJ1-5, with D perhaps matching TRBD1 (5 bases). Trimming took 5 bases from V and 6 from J, leaving 11 bases between them. Germline V gene lookup returns CDR1 LNHDA and CDR2 SQIVND (reference sequence). The CDR3 is made up of 13 amino acids. As DNA, the CDR3 is TGTGCCAGTAGTGCGGGACGCGGTCAGCCCCAGCATTTT. It is translated as CASSAGRGQPQHF.

In its sample, this clonotype was seen many times. The chain has TRBV20-1 and TRBJ2-5; maybe TRBD2 (6 bases). V was cut by 0 bases and J by 7 bases, with 15 bases left in between. This CDR3 region has 14 residues. Looked up from germline, CDR1 is DFQATT and CDR2 is SNEGSKA (reference sequence). Here the CDR3 reads CSARDSGGAGTQYF. The CDR3 nucleotides are TGCAGTGCTAGAGATTCCGGAGGGGCAGGGACCCAGTACTTC.

The chain combines TRBV12-3 or TRBV12-4 with TRBJ2-5; 7 nucleotides match TRBD2. The CDR3 has 14 residues. CDR3 sequence (DNA): TGTGCTAGCGGTCTTACTAGCGCACAAGAGACCCAGTACTTC. Encoded protein: CASGLTSAQETQYF.

The chain carries TRBV10-3 and TRBJ2-7; no clear D gene. The germline gives CDR1 ENHRY, CDR2 SYGVKD. The CDR3 runs 14 residues. V was shortened by 4 bases and J by 2 bases, with 12 bases between the two germline ends. CDR3 in amino acids: CAISGSDSTYEQYF. For the CDR3, the DNA is TGTGCCATCAGTGGTTCAGACTCTACCTACGAGCAGTACTTC.

This sequence joins TRBV7-2 and TRBJ1-1, with 8 bases identical to TRBD1. V lost 5 bases to trimming and J lost 14 bases; unmatched junction nucleotides: 19. The CDR3 is 15 amino acids. CDR1 and CDR2 from the germline V gene are SGHTA and FQGNSA. CDR3 sequence: CASSTGQGGNTPLFF. CDR3 in DNA: TGTGCCAGCAGCACCGGACAGGGAGGCAATACACCCCTCTTCTTT. The full variable domain, completed using reference TRBV7-2 and TRBJ1-1, is GAGVSQSPSNKVTEKGKDVELRCDPISGHTALYWYRQSLGQGLEFLIYFQGNSAPDKSGLPSDRFSAERTGGSVSTLTIQRTQQEDSAVYLCASSTGQGGNTPLFFGQGTRLTVV.

The chain uses TRBV11-3 and TRBJ1-1, with D hard to call. The ends were cut back, 0 bases at V and 1 base at J, with 6 bases in the middle. This CDR3 region has 14 residues. Germline V lookup: CDR1 SGHNT, CDR2 YENEEA. CDR3 bases: TGTGCCAGCAGCTTAGAGGGCTCGAACACTGAAGCTTTCTTT. This encodes CASSLEGSNTEAFF.

This clonotype has a count of ten or more. The V gene is TRBV19, the J gene TRBJ1-1; the D is unclear. Trimming left V 6 bases short and J 1 base short, with 15 bases between. The germline gives CDR1 LNHDA, CDR2 SQIVND (reference sequence). This CDR3 has 15 amino acids. The CDR3 DNA sequence: TGTGCCAGTAGGGAAATGGGCGGTCGGAACACTGAAGCTTTCTTT. This codes for CASREMGGRNTEAFF.

CDR3 loop: CSARGGGSGANVLTF. CDR3 nucleotide sequence: TGCAGTGCTAGAGGGGGGGGCTCTGGGGCCAACGTCCTGACTTTC. The chain combines TRBV20-1 with TRBJ2-6; the match to TRBD2 covers 7 bases. The germline CDR1 and CDR2 sequences are DFQATT and SNEGSKA (reference sequence). This CDR3 is 15 amino acids long. Trimming took 1 base from V and 0 from J; bases not matched to a gene: 0.